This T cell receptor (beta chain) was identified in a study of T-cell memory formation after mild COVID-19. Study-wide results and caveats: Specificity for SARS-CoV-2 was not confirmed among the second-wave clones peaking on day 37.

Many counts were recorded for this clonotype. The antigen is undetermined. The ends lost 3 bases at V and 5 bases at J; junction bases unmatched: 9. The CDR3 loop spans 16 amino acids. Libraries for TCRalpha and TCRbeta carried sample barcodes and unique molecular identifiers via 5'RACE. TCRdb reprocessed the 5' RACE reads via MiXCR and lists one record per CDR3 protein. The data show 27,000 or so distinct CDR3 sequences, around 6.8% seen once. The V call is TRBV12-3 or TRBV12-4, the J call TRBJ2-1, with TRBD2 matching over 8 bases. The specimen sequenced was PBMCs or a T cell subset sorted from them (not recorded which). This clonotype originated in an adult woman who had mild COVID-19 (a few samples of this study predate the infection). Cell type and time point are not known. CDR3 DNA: TGTGCCAGCAGTTTCGGTTCGACGGGAGGGCACAATGAGCAGTTCTTC. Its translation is CASSFGSTGGHNEQFF.